The 4 T cell receptor beta chains presented below share a single source sample, sequenced in a study of blood T cell repertoires in COVID-19. TCRdb keeps only in-frame clones here, not all; method: immunoSEQ multiplex PCR. This sample has roughly 160,000 clones; around nine tenths occur once, and the top ten carry 10%. What was sequenced was peripheral blood. The receptors come from a woman aged 70 to 79 with COVID-19, enrolled during active disease.

The chain uses TRBV3-1 (or the pseudogene TRBV3-2) and TRBJ1-1; D ambiguous. V lost 1 base to trimming and J lost 1 base, with 4 bases between them. The CDR3 sequence is 13 residues long. The germline V gene has CDR1 LGHDT and CDR2 YNNKEL (reference sequence). The CDR3 region is CASSQVQNTEAFF. CDR3 nucleotide sequence: TGTGCCAGCAGCCAAGTACAGAACACTGAAGCTTTCTTT.

This chain links TRBV9 with TRBJ1-6; perhaps TRBD1 as D (6 bases). Germline V gives CDR1 SGDLS, CDR2 YYNGEE. The CDR3 extends over 14 amino acids. The V and J ends lost 2 bases and 5 bases respectively, with 8 bases between them. The CDR3 region is CASSVTGNNSPLHF. The CDR3 DNA is TGTGCCAGCAGCGTTACAGGGAATAATTCACCCCTCCACTTT.

This clone is a singleton in its sample. The chain carries TRBV7-3 and TRBJ2-1; D possibly corresponds to TRBD2 (5 bases). The CDR3 has 14 residues. With 5 bases removed from V and 7 bases from J, the gap between germline ends came to 15 bases. Germline V CDR1 and CDR2: SGHTA, FQGTGA. The chain's CDR3 is CASSPSRAGNEQFF. CDR3 nucleotides: TGTGCCAGCAGCCCCTCGAGGGCGGGTAATGAGCAGTTCTTC.

The chain links TRBV7-8 to TRBJ1-4, with D unclear. The germline gives CDR1 SGHVS, CDR2 FQNEAQ. Trimming took 3 bases from V and 5 from J, leaving 13 bases between them. This CDR3 region has 15 residues. CDR3 sequence (DNA): TGTGCCAGCAGCTTCCGGAGGCTGGGCAATGAAAAACTGTTTTTT. Protein sequence: CASSFRRLGNEKLFF.